These 27 T cell receptor beta chains originate from one sample sequenced in a study of beta chain features in type 1 diabetes. Investigators reverse transcribed all isolated RNA, so they sequenced expressed TCRB transcripts. Data came from immunoSEQ multiplex PCR; TCRdb stores just in-frame clones and leaves some out. This sample carries some 700,000 clones, roughly 13% of them seen once, and the ten largest clones take 0.022%. General study findings and limits: Type 1 diabetes patients showed a moderate but significant shortening of TCRB CDR3s in all four CD4+ subsets.

These receptors' antigens are unknown. Material: naive CD4+ T cells from blood. The receptors were gathered from a man aged 18 to 30 with type 1 diabetes.

This clone was detected a few times. The chain is built from TRBV7-9 and TRBJ1-2; D not certain. Trimming shortened V by 3 bases and J by 4 bases, and 9 bases separated the two germline ends. The CDR3 runs to 13 residues. Germline assignment: CDR1 SEHNR and CDR2 FQNEAQ (reference sequence). The CDR3 coding sequence is TGTGCCAGCAGCTTTAGCTCCACCTATGGCTACACCTTC. Protein sequence: CASSFSSTYGYTF.

There are a few counts of this clone. The rearrangement joins TRBV18 to TRBJ2-7; no reliable D call. From germline, CDR1 is KGHSH and CDR2 LQKENI. Trimming shortened V by 2 bases and J by 4 bases, and 15 bases separated the two germline ends. The CDR3 extends over 15 amino acids. Here the CDR3 reads CASSPYRVDVYEQYF. For the CDR3, the DNA is TGTGCCAGCTCACCATATCGGGTGGATGTTTACGAGCAGTACTTC.

This clone was seen more than once but under ten times. The chain joins TRBV15 to TRBJ1-5; D may be TRBD1 (6 bases). Between the trimmed V and J ends, which lost 0 bases and 7 bases, there was a span of 10 bases. Germline values: CDR1 LNHNV, CDR2 YYDKDF (reference sequence). CDR3 length: 14 residues. The CDR3 DNA follows: TGTGCCACCAGCAGAGACGGGGGCGGGCAGCCCCAGCATTTT. Encoded protein: CATSRDGGGQPQHF.

This clone was seen a handful of times. This sequence joins TRBV2 and TRBJ1-2; no definite D call. Trimming shortened V by 4 bases and J by 2 bases, and 8 bases separated the two germline ends. Germline values: CDR1 SNHLY, CDR2 FYNNEI. There are 13 residues in the CDR3. DNA of the CDR3: TGTGCCAGCAGTGTGGATTTAAACTATGGCTACACCTTC. Translating it yields CASSVDLNYGYTF.

This clone occurred a few times. CDR3 DNA: TGTGCCAGCAGTTTAGGGGTCGGGGAGCTGTTTTTT. Residues: CASSLGVGELFF. V gene TRBV27 combines with J gene TRBJ2-2; D ambiguous. Germline V CDR1 and CDR2: MNHEY, SMNVEV (reference sequence). The CDR3 loop spans 12 amino acids. Trimming took 2 bases from V and 7 from J, leaving 5 bases between them.

This clone was recorded a few times. The chain recombines TRBV18 with TRBJ2-5; 8 bases are a match to TRBD1. The trim removed 4 bases at V and 2 bases at J, leaving 3 bases unmatched. Germline V gives CDR1 KGHSH, CDR2 LQKENI. The CDR3 has 14 amino acids. The CDR3 protein is CASSHDRGQETQYF. CDR3 DNA: TGTGCCAGCTCACACGACAGGGGACAAGAGACCCAGTACTTC.

With regard to this clone: The sample contains more than one DNA sequence encoding this CDR3. This rearrangement joins TRBV5-6 to TRBJ1-1; D is ambiguous. The CDR3 length is 11 residues. The V end was cut by 4 bases, the J end by 3 bases, with 4 bases between. The germline V gene encodes CDR1 SGHDT and CDR2 YYEEEE. The CDR3 sequence: CASSLYTEAFF. CDR3 DNA: TGTGCCAGCAGCCTTTACACTGAAGCTTTCTTT.

The J gene is TRBJ1-6, the V gene TRBV5-1; a weak D match, TRBD1 (5 bases). The germline V gene has CDR1 SGHRS and CDR2 YFSETQ. The CDR3 loop spans 16 amino acids. V lost 4 bases to trimming and J lost 0 bases, with 11 bases between them. The CDR3 nucleotides read TGCGCCAGCAGCCCTTGGGGGAGCTCCTATAATTCACCCCTCCACTTT. As protein: CASSPWGSSYNSPLHF.

This clone has a handful of counts. The same CDR3 also results from other DNA sequences found in this sample. The CDR3 loop is CAWSGGPEAFF. Here the CDR3 DNA reads TGTGCCTGGAGTGGTGGCCCTGAAGCTTTCTTT. This sequence joins TRBV30 and TRBJ1-1; no reliable D call. This CDR3 is 11 amino acids long. CDR1 GTSNPN and CDR2 SVGIG come from the germline V gene (reference sequence). V shed 1 base and J shed 6 bases, with 6 bases lying between them. Based on the CDR3 plus reference TRBV30 and TRBJ1-1, the full variable domain is SQTIHQWPATLVQPVGSPLSLECTVEGTSNPNLYWYRQAAGRGLQLLFYSVGIGQISSEVPQNLSASRPQDRQFILSSKKLLLSDSGFYLCAWSGGPEAFFGQGTRLTVV.

This clone turned up a few times. CDR3 sequence reads: CSVEDPLNTEAFF. DNA of the CDR3: TGCAGCGTTGAAGATCCTTTAAACACTGAAGCTTTCTTT. The chain has TRBV29-1 and TRBJ1-1; D is unresolved. There are 13 residues in the CDR3. CDR1 and CDR2 (germline): SQVTM, ANQGSEA. Trimming stripped 0 bases from V and 2 bases from J, with 7 bases between.

Comments on this clone: This may be a read error: a much more frequent sequence differs by one nucleotide. The J gene is TRBJ2-5, the V gene TRBV10-2; D is unresolved. The CDR3 covers 11 residues. The germline V gene encodes CDR1 WSHSY and CDR2 SAAADI. Trimming pared 4 bases from V and 1 base from J, leaving 1 base between. The CDR3 loop reads CASSVQETQYF. The CDR3 DNA is TGCGCCAGCAGTGTCCAAGAGACCCAGTACTTC.

This clone turned up a few times. The same CDR3 arises from other DNA sequences in this sample as well. CDR3 sequence reads: CAWSVGLGQPQHF. The CDR3 DNA reads TGTGCCTGGAGTGTGGGGTTAGGCCAGCCCCAGCATTTT. The chain couples TRBV30 to TRBJ1-5; D is uncertain. CDR1 and CDR2 from the germline V gene are GTSNPN and SVGIG (reference sequence). Deletions cut 0 bases from V and 7 bases from J, with 10 bases between. CDR3 length equals 13 residues.

This clone was observed a few times. The V gene is TRBV6-5, the J gene TRBJ1-1; D is ambiguous. This CDR3 region has 13 residues. Germline-derived CDR1 and CDR2 are MNHEY and SVGAGI. V lost 6 bases and J lost 1, with 9 bases in between. The CDR3 region is CASSLTTNTEAFF. The CDR3 bases are TGTGCCAGCAGCCTAACTACGAACACTGAAGCTTTCTTT.

V and J are TRBV19 and TRBJ1-1, with D possibly TRBD1 on 6 matching bases. This CDR3 region has 12 residues. V shed 5 bases and J shed 11 bases, with 15 bases lying between them. Germline lookup yields CDR1 LNHDA and CDR2 SQIVND (reference sequence). The CDR3 is CASSPQAGEAFF. In DNA, the CDR3 is TGTGCCAGTAGTCCCCAGGCAGGGGAGGCTTTCTTT.

The chain joins TRBV2 to TRBJ2-1; D perhaps matches TRBD2 (7 bases). This CDR3 region has 14 residues. V was pared by 4 bases and J by 9 bases, with 16 bases between. Germline V gives CDR1 SNHLY, CDR2 FYNNEI. The CDR3 coding sequence is TGTGCCAGCAGTGGAGAGGGGGGGCCGGGTGAGCAGTTCTTC. It yields the protein CASSGEGGPGEQFF. The full variable domain, its missing parts supplied by reference TRBV2 and TRBJ2-1, is EPEVTQTPSHQVTQMGQEVILRCVPISNHLYFYWYRQILGQKVEFLVSFYNNEISEKSEIFDDQFSVERPDGSNFTLKIRSTKLEDSAMYFCASSGEGGPGEQFFGPGTRLTVL.

V usage is TRBV15 and J usage is TRBJ1-5, with a tentative D call TRBD1 (6 bases). The V gene's germline CDR1 is LNHNV and CDR2 YYDKDF (reference sequence). This CDR3 spans 17 amino acids. Trimming pared 0 bases from V and 0 bases from J, leaving 12 bases between. The CDR3, as DNA: TGTGCCACCAGCAGAGACTCTGACAGGACTAGCAATCAGCCCCAGCATTTT. Its protein is CATSRDSDRTSNQPQHF.

A remark on this clone: One junction end does not reproduce the germline sequence, and a read error may be involved. J is TRBJ1-4 and V is TRBV30, with TRBD1 matching 10 bases. CDR1 and CDR2 (germline): GTSNPN, SVGIG (reference sequence). The CDR3 covers 13 residues. Here the CDR3 reads CAWAGTGAEKLLF. Written as DNA, the CDR3 is TGTGCCTGGGCCGGGACAGGGGCTGAAAAACTGCTTTTT. The variable domain in full, with the rest retrieved from reference TRBV30 and TRBJ1-4, is SQTIHQWPATLVQPVGSPLSLECTVEGTSNPNLYWYRQAAGRGLQLLFYSVGIGQISSEVPQNLSASRPQDRQFILSSKKLLLSDSGFYLCAWAGTGAEKLLFGSGTQLSVL.

This clone showed up just a few times. The rearrangement uses TRBV29-1 and TRBJ2-6, with D maybe TRBD2 (5 bases). Trimming took off 1 base at V and 4 bases at J, with 11 bases between the two ends. Germline V lookup: CDR1 SQVTM, CDR2 ANQGSEA. The CDR3 has 15 residues. This CDR3 is CSVEGPGSGANVLTF. The DNA of the CDR3 is TGCAGCGTTGAAGGCCCGGGGTCCGGGGCCAACGTCCTGACTTTC.

Only a few counts were recorded for this clone. This chain uses TRBV7-9 with TRBJ1-4, with D possibly being TRBD1 (6 bases). The CDR3 extends over 16 amino acids. Trimming cost V 5 bases and J 6 bases, with 19 bases left between them. The germline gives CDR1 SEHNR, CDR2 FQNEAQ (reference sequence). The CDR3 protein is CASSPPGTTGHEKLFF. The CDR3 DNA reads TGTGCCAGCAGCCCCCCCGGGACAACCGGTCATGAAAAACTGTTTTTT.

This clone has a handful of counts. The gene calls are TRBV18 and TRBJ1-1, with TRBD1 as a possible D gene (6 bases). Trimming pared 3 bases from V and 0 bases from J, leaving 11 bases between. CDR1 is KGHSH and CDR2 is LQKENI in the germline V gene. There are 15 residues in the CDR3. The CDR3 DNA follows: TGTGCCAGCTCACCGGACAGCGGTATGAACACTGAAGCTTTCTTT. Translating it yields CASSPDSGMNTEAFF.

This clone was detected only a few times. The chain links TRBV6-1 to TRBJ1-5, with D possibly matching TRBD1 (6 bases). This CDR3 is 13 amino acids long. Trimming cost V 3 bases and J 10 bases, with 13 bases left between them. From germline, CDR1 is MNHNS and CDR2 SASEGT. As DNA, the CDR3 is TGTGCCAGCAGTGACTCCGGGACACCACCCCAGCATTTT. Protein: CASSDSGTPPQHF.

The CDR3 loop is CASRASGTGSYEQYF. The CDR3, as DNA: TGTGCCAGCAGGGCATCCGGGACAGGGTCCTACGAGCAGTACTTC. The chain joins TRBV27 to TRBJ2-7; 9 bases line up with TRBD1. CDR1 and CDR2 (germline): MNHEY, SMNVEV (reference sequence). This CDR3 has 15 residues. V was clipped by 6 bases and J by 1 base; unmatched bases: 7.

This chain uses TRBV5-1 with TRBJ1-6, with TRBD1 matching over 7 bases. CDR1 and CDR2 from the germline V gene are SGHRS and YFSETQ. Unmatched junction bases numbered 7, after V lost 0 bases and J lost 7 bases. This CDR3 spans 16 amino acids. The CDR3: CASSLGRDRLNSPLHF. The CDR3 nucleotides are TGCGCCAGCAGCTTGGGGCGGGACAGACTCAATTCACCCCTCCACTTT.

V and J are TRBV11-2 and TRBJ1-6, with 8 nucleotides matching TRBD1. The CDR3 loop spans 15 amino acids. V shed 5 bases, J shed 7 bases, and the junction held 7 bases outside the gene matches. From germline, CDR1 is SGHAT and CDR2 FQNNGV. The CDR3 is CASSKTGALNSPLHF. CDR3 coding DNA: TGTGCCAGCAGCAAGACAGGGGCCCTCAATTCACCCCTCCACTTT.

The V gene is TRBV28, the J gene TRBJ2-5; D perhaps matches TRBD2 (5 bases). The germline V and J ends were trimmed by 8 bases and 2 bases, with 12 bases remaining between them. Per the germline V gene, CDR1 is MDHEN and CDR2 is SYDVKM. The CDR3 has 13 residues. CDR3 in amino acids: CASEGGPQETQYF. The CDR3 coding sequence is TGTGCCAGCGAAGGAGGTCCACAAGAGACCCAGTACTTC.

The chain is built from TRBV10-3 and TRBJ1-2; 10 bases are shared with TRBD1. This CDR3 contains 15 residues. The trim removed 5 bases at V and 4 bases at J, leaving 7 bases unmatched. The germline gives CDR1 ENHRY, CDR2 SYGVKD. CDR3 loop: CAISSPGQGSYGYTF. CDR3 bases: TGTGCCATCAGTTCACCGGGACAGGGGAGCTATGGCTACACCTTC.

This clone turned up a few times. This sequence joins TRBV2 and TRBJ1-1, with D perhaps matching TRBD1 (6 bases). The CDR3 is 14 residues long. CDR1 is SNHLY, CDR2 FYNNEI, per germline. V gave up 5 bases and J gave up 0 bases, with 10 bases separating them. The chain's CDR3 is CASSRQDLNTEAFF. The CDR3 DNA follows: TGTGCCAGCAGTCGACAGGACCTGAACACTGAAGCTTTCTTT.